These T cell receptor beta chains were read from a single sample in a study of blood T cell repertoires in COVID-19. Sequencing was performed with immunoSEQ multiplex PCR; in TCRdb, only in-frame clones are kept and a portion is missing. The sample includes approximately 99,000 clones, approximately 86% of them seen just once. The specimen sequenced was peripheral blood. The receptors come from a woman aged 55-75 years in a cohort sampled during active or convalescent COVID-19. CDR3s include the opening cysteine and the closing phenylalanine or tryptophan. The order of the fields is D gene, clone size, V gene, J gene, CDR3 length, CDR3 protein, CDR3 DNA. A D gene is named only where the DNA matches it firmly. Clone size is stated in some rows and not others, as once, few, many or a class when expanded.

D gene: -; clone size: -; V gene: TRBV13; J gene: TRBJ1-6; CDR3 length: 15; CDR3 protein: CASSLGPGGGSPLHF; CDR3 DNA: TGTGCCAGCAGCTTAGGCCCTGGAGGAGGTTCACCCCTCCACTTT
D gene: -; clone size: -; V gene: TRBV28; J gene: TRBJ1-2; CDR3 length: 13; CDR3 protein: CASRDSSNYGYTF; CDR3 DNA: TGTGCCAGCAGGGACAGTTCTAACTATGGCTACACCTTC
D gene: TRBD1; clone size: -; V gene: TRBV11-2; J gene: TRBJ1-3; CDR3 length: 13; CDR3 protein: CASSMDRGDTIYF; CDR3 DNA: TGTGCCAGCAGTATGGACAGGGGCGACACCATATATTTT
D gene: -; clone size: -; V gene: TRBV11-2; J gene: TRBJ1-2; CDR3 length: 14; CDR3 protein: CASSLEQGPYGYTF; CDR3 DNA: TGTGCCAGCAGCTTAGAACAGGGACCGTATGGCTACACCTTC
D gene: TRBD1; clone size: -; V gene: TRBV3-1/TRBV3-2; J gene: TRBJ1-3; CDR3 length: 16; CDR3 protein: CASSLRGLHSGNTIYF; CDR3 DNA: TGTGCCAGCAGCCTCAGGGGGCTCCACTCTGGAAACACCATATATTTT
D gene: -; clone size: -; V gene: TRBV19; J gene: TRBJ2-3; CDR3 length: 15; CDR3 protein: CASSSQARAGSTQYF; CDR3 DNA: TGTGCCAGTAGCTCGCAGGCCCGGGCCGGGAGTACGCAGTATTTT
D gene: TRBD1; clone size: -; V gene: TRBV6-4; J gene: TRBJ2-1; CDR3 length: 13; CDR3 protein: CASRETGGSEQFF; CDR3 DNA: TGTGCCAGCAGGGAAACAGGGGGCAGTGAGCAGTTCTTC
D gene: TRBD1; clone size: -; V gene: TRBV27; J gene: TRBJ1-2; CDR3 length: 15; CDR3 protein: CASSLSGTARYGYTF; CDR3 DNA: TGTGCCAGCAGTTTATCGGGGACAGCACGCTATGGCTACACCTTC
D gene: TRBD1; clone size: -; V gene: TRBV2; J gene: TRBJ1-2; CDR3 length: 13; CDR3 protein: CASSETGESGYTF; CDR3 DNA: TGTGCCAGCAGTGAAACAGGGGAGAGTGGCTACACCTTC
D gene: -; clone size: -; V gene: TRBV29-1; J gene: TRBJ2-3; CDR3 length: 14; CDR3 protein: CSVVHSGRTDTQYF; CDR3 DNA: TGCAGCGTCGTCCATAGCGGCCGCACAGATACGCAGTATTTT
D gene: TRBD2; clone size: -; V gene: TRBV9; J gene: TRBJ2-1; CDR3 length: 14; CDR3 protein: CASSGSGGAGEQFF; CDR3 DNA: TGTGCCAGCAGCGGTAGCGGGGGGGCGGGTGAGCAGTTCTTC
D gene: -; clone size: -; V gene: TRBV19; J gene: TRBJ1-2; CDR3 length: 11; CDR3 protein: CASNQNYGYTF; CDR3 DNA: TGTGCCAGTAATCAGAACTATGGCTACACCTTC
D gene: TRBD2; clone size: -; V gene: TRBV3-1/TRBV3-2; J gene: TRBJ2-7; CDR3 length: 15; CDR3 protein: CASSQDLGGSDEQYF; CDR3 DNA: TGTGCCAGCAGCCAAGATCTGGGCGGGAGCGACGAGCAGTACTTC
D gene: TRBD1; clone size: -; V gene: TRBV10-3; J gene: TRBJ1-5; CDR3 length: 15; CDR3 protein: CAISPHRGEDQPQHF; CDR3 DNA: TGTGCCATCAGTCCTCACAGGGGAGAGGATCAGCCCCAGCATTTT
D gene: TRBD1; clone size: once; V gene: TRBV18; J gene: TRBJ1-1; CDR3 length: 13; CDR3 protein: CASSRDRGFLWSF; CDR3 DNA: TGTGCCAGCTCCCGGGACAGGGGCTTTCTTTGGTCCTTT
D gene: -; clone size: -; V gene: TRBV28; J gene: TRBJ1-6; CDR3 length: 13; CDR3 protein: CASSPGGVSPLHF; CDR3 DNA: TGTGCCAGCAGCCCCGGGGGTGTTTCACCCCTCCACTTT
D gene: -; clone size: -; V gene: TRBV5-5; J gene: TRBJ1-1; CDR3 length: 11; CDR3 protein: CASSLFGEAFF; CDR3 DNA: TGTGCCAGCAGCTTGTTCGGTGAAGCTTTCTTT
D gene: TRBD1; clone size: -; V gene: TRBV5-5; J gene: TRBJ1-5; CDR3 length: 15; CDR3 protein: CASSLGTGGTQPQHF; CDR3 DNA: TGTGCCAGCAGTCTGGGGACAGGGGGAACTCAGCCCCAGCATTTT
D gene: -; clone size: -; V gene: TRBV2; J gene: TRBJ2-1; CDR3 length: 17; CDR3 protein: CASKGGGSWADLNEQFF; CDR3 DNA: TGTGCCAGCAAAGGGGGGGGTTCTTGGGCGGACCTCAATGAGCAGTTCTTC
D gene: -; clone size: -; V gene: TRBV5-6; J gene: TRBJ1-4; CDR3 length: 15; CDR3 protein: CASSLTVATNEKLFF; CDR3 DNA: TGTGCCAGCAGCTTGACGGTTGCAACTAATGAAAAACTGTTTTTT
D gene: -; clone size: -; V gene: TRBV20-1; J gene: TRBJ2-1; CDR3 length: 17; CDR3 protein: CSAIDALGTSSGNEQFF; CDR3 DNA: TGCAGTGCTATTGACGCCCTCGGGACTTCCTCGGGCAATGAGCAGTTCTTC
D gene: -; clone size: -; V gene: TRBV7-2; J gene: TRBJ2-7; CDR3 length: 16; CDR3 protein: CASSLAGRGGRYEQYF; CDR3 DNA: TGTGCCAGCAGCTTAGCGGGTAGGGGGGGCAGGTACGAGCAGTACTTC
D gene: -; clone size: -; V gene: TRBV7-3; J gene: TRBJ2-3; CDR3 length: 16; CDR3 protein: CASSPTLGGGTDTQYF; CDR3 DNA: TGTGCCAGCAGCCCCACCCTCGGGGGTGGCACAGATACGCAGTATTTT
D gene: TRBD2; clone size: -; V gene: TRBV7-2; J gene: TRBJ2-7; CDR3 length: 15; CDR3 protein: CASSLGLALSKEQYF; CDR3 DNA: TGTGCCAGCAGCTTAGGACTAGCGCTAAGTAAAGAGCAGTACTTC
D gene: TRBD1; clone size: -; V gene: TRBV4-1; J gene: TRBJ1-6; CDR3 length: 18; CDR3 protein: CASSQDQGQGAYNSPLHF; CDR3 DNA: TGCGCCAGCAGCCAAGATCAAGGACAGGGAGCTTATAATTCACCCCTCCACTTT
D gene: TRBD1; clone size: few; V gene: TRBV3-1/TRBV3-2; J gene: TRBJ1-5; CDR3 length: 13; CDR3 protein: CASSQNRGQPQHF; CDR3 DNA: TGTGCCAGCAGCCAAAACAGGGGGCAGCCCCAGCATTTT
D gene: -; clone size: -; V gene: TRBV2; J gene: TRBJ1-4; CDR3 length: 15; CDR3 protein: CASTRDGATNEKLFF; CDR3 DNA: TGTGCCAGCACTCGAGACGGAGCAACTAATGAAAAACTGTTTTTT
D gene: TRBD1; clone size: once; V gene: TRBV7-3; J gene: TRBJ1-6; CDR3 length: 14; CDR3 protein: CASSPGGNESPLHF; CDR3 DNA: TGTGCCAGCAGCCCAGGGGGGAACGAGTCACCCCTCCACTTT
D gene: -; clone size: once; V gene: TRBV3-1/TRBV3-2; J gene: TRBJ1-6; CDR3 length: 14; CDR3 protein: CASSQTVEGSPLHF; CDR3 DNA: TGTGCCAGCAGCCAGACTGTAGAGGGTTCACCCCTCCACTTT
D gene: TRBD2; clone size: -; V gene: TRBV7-9; J gene: TRBJ2-1; CDR3 length: 17; CDR3 protein: CASSLAAGTSGRNEQFF; CDR3 DNA: TGTGCCAGCAGCTTAGCCGCCGGGACTAGCGGGAGAAATGAGCAGTTCTTC
D gene: -; clone size: -; V gene: TRBV7-2; J gene: TRBJ1-2; CDR3 length: 12; CDR3 protein: CASSAEGYGYTF; CDR3 DNA: TGTGCCAGCAGTGCCGAGGGCTATGGCTACACCTTC
D gene: -; clone size: -; V gene: TRBV5-1; J gene: TRBJ1-2; CDR3 length: 13; CDR3 protein: CASSLEGVYGYTF; CDR3 DNA: TGCGCCAGCAGCTTGGAAGGGGTCTATGGCTACACCTTC
D gene: -; clone size: -; V gene: TRBV6-2/TRBV6-3; J gene: TRBJ1-4; CDR3 length: 14; CDR3 protein: CASSYRKRWEKLFF; CDR3 DNA: TGTGCCAGCAGTTACAGGAAGCGCTGGGAAAAACTGTTTTTT
D gene: -; clone size: -; V gene: TRBV7-8; J gene: TRBJ1-2; CDR3 length: 15; CDR3 protein: CASSPYEGANYGYTF; CDR3 DNA: TGTGCCAGCAGCCCTTATGAGGGCGCTAACTATGGCTACACCTTC
D gene: TRBD1; clone size: -; V gene: TRBV5-6; J gene: TRBJ1-2; CDR3 length: 14; CDR3 protein: CASSQTGVNYGYTF; CDR3 DNA: TGTGCCAGCAGCCAAACAGGGGTAAACTATGGCTACACCTTC
D gene: TRBD2; clone size: -; V gene: TRBV19; J gene: TRBJ2-3; CDR3 length: 17; CDR3 protein: CASSIKGRGGSTDTQYF; CDR3 DNA: TGTGCCAGTAGTATTAAAGGACGGGGGGGGAGCACAGATACGCAGTATTTT